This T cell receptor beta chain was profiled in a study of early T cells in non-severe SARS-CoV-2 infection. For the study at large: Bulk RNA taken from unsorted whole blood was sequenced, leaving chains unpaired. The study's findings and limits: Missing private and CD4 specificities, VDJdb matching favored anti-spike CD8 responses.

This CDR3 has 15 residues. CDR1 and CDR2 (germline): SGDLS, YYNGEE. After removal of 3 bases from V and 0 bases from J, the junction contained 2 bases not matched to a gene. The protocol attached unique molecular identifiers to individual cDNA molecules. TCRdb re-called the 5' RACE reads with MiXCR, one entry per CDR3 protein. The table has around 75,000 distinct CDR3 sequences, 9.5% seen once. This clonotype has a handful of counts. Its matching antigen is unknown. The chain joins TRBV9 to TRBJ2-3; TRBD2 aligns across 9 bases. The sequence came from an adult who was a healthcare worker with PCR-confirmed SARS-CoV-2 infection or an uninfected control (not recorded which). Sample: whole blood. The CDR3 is CASSASGTSTDTQYF. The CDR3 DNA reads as TGTGCCAGCAGCGCTAGCGGGACTAGCACAGATACGCAGTATTTT.